This TCR beta chain emerged from a study of blood T cell repertoires in COVID-19 (dated by TCRdb to the early 2020s). Regarding the complete study: Samples covering the acute and convalescent phases of COVID-19 were provided by collaborators in the United States, Italy and Spain. The material from the prospective study consisted of cDNA or gDNA derived from T cells, B-cell-depleted T cells, or PBMCs. Deeply sampled blood TCRbeta repertoires from subjects exposed to, actively infected with, or recovered from COVID-19 were included in the dataset. The repertoires were released in a freely available public database intended as a resource for research on the immune response to SARS-CoV-2. Samples came from the ongoing ImmuneRACE study (first 160 participants) plus 1,254 subjects from 6 global collaborators. A de-identified subject ID, COVID-19 status, age in years and sex were almost always included in the sample metadata. HLA class I and class II types, where available, came from metadata supplied by the sample provider rather than from assay-based typing. The paper as a whole reports these results and caveats: Clinical and demographic metadata were provided uncurated, with the amount varying by source and participant.

Inclusive of the bounding cysteine and phenylalanine, the CDR3 is 15 residues long. Only the CDR3 region is kept as DNA, spanning 45 bases read in frame from base 1. The germline V gene (reference sequence) provides CDR1 SGHNT and CDR2 YYREEE. Trimming removed 0 bases from V and 5 bases from J; the gene matches leave 5 bases unexplained. Collaborating institutions collected whole blood in K2EDTA tubes following their own protocols. For TCRbeta analysis, collaborator samples were shipped as frozen whole blood, as isolated PBMCs, or as DNA extracted from either sample type. TCRbeta CDR3 regions were amplified from genomic DNA using the immunoSEQ Assay, a bias-controlled multiplex PCR. The paper's data handling went like this. The number of nucleated cells in each sample was estimated by amplification of reference gene primers within the assay. Sequence reads were collapsed and filtered to measure the absolute abundance of every unique TCRbeta CDR3 rearrangement. For each sample, productive Simpson clonality was calculated as the square root of Simpson's diversity index over productive rearrangements. TCRdb's version of the immuneACCESS table is confined to in-frame rearrangements and falls short of the full clone set. An unresolved V gene accounts for under half of the shortfall where checked; the remainder is of unknown origin. V and J calls and clone size are copied from that table; D and trimming were computed from the DNA. This sample comprises 40,000 to 60,000 clones, approximately 84% of them detected only once. The top ten clones comprise less than 4.5% of the sample.

Comment on this clone: There is no known antigen for this receptor. No base quality information exists; no much larger clone differs at one position.

Sequencing was carried out using peripheral blood. The TCR originated in a middle-aged man with active COVID-19. The V and J genes are TRBV5-4 and TRBJ2-5, with 9 junctional bases fitting TRBD1. The DNA is TGTGCCAGCAGCTTGGCAGGGACAGGGATTGAGACCCAGTACTTC. It translates as CASSLAGTGIETQYF.